This T cell receptor beta chain appears in the sequencing data of a study of blood T cell repertoires in COVID-19. As for the study in general: Collection of acute and convalescent COVID-19 samples took place in the United States, Italy and Spain.

Source study methods: Cell counts per sample came from amplifying reference gene primers. Generated by immunoSEQ multiplex PCR, the TCRdb table keeps only in-frame clones and is missing some. V and J calls and clone size follow that table, whereas D and trimming were derived from the DNA. The table lists under 250,000 clones, about 91% of them singletons. Losses at the gene ends were 3 bases for V and 3 bases for J; bases not matched to a gene: 10. The CDR3 contains 16 residues. CDR1 MNHEY and CDR2 SVGAGI come from the germline V gene. Source material: peripheral blood. The receptor comes from a woman aged 40 to 49 with acute or convalescent COVID-19. This chain joins TRBV6-5 and TRBJ1-1; TRBD1 aligns across 7 bases. The CDR3 is CASSYPTGRVYTEAFF. The CDR3 DNA is TGTGCCAGCAGTTATCCGACAGGGCGTGTTTACACTGAAGCTTTCTTT.